This TCR beta chain was profiled in a study of blood T cell repertoires in COVID-19. For the study at large: The analysed material was cDNA or gDNA that came from T cells, B-cell-depleted T cells, or PBMCs.

The age range of participants was about 18 to 95 years, with residence in about 25 US areas. Participants were placed into cohorts based on the clinical history they reported. Two negative PCRs, clearance, or symptom resolution were required of recovered Cohort 3 donors. The CDR3 runs to 16 residues. The ends were cut back, 3 bases at V and 2 bases at J, with 17 bases in the middle. The germline V gene encodes CDR1 SGHNT and CDR2 YENEEA. Clones were sequenced by immunoSEQ multiplex PCR, and TCRdb holds only the in-frame ones, with some missing. The table shows more than 300,000 clones, with 65% to 90% occurring only once.

What was sequenced was PBMCs or T cells enriched from blood (not recorded which). The origin of this receptor is a man aged 25-40 years who had recovered from COVID-19. This chain connects TRBV11-3 to TRBJ2-7, with D tentatively TRBD1 (5 bases). The CDR3 nucleotides read TGTGCCAGCAGCTTTGGACATTCAGAAGATACCTACGAGCAGTACTTC. It yields the protein CASSFGHSEDTYEQYF.